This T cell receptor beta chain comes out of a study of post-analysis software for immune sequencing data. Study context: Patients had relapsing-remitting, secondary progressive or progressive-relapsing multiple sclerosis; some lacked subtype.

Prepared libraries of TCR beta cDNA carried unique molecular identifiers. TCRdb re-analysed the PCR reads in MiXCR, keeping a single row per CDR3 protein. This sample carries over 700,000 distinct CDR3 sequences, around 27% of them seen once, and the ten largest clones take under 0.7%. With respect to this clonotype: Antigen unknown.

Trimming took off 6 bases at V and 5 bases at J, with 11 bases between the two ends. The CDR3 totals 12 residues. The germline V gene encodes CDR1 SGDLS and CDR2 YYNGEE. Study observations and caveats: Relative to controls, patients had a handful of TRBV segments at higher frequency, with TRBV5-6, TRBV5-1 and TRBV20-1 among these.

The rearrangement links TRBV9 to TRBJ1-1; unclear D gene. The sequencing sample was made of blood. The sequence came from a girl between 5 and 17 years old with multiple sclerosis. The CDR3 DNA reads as TGTGCCAGCACCGGGGTAGGGACTGAAGCTTTCTTT. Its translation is CASTGVGTEAFF.